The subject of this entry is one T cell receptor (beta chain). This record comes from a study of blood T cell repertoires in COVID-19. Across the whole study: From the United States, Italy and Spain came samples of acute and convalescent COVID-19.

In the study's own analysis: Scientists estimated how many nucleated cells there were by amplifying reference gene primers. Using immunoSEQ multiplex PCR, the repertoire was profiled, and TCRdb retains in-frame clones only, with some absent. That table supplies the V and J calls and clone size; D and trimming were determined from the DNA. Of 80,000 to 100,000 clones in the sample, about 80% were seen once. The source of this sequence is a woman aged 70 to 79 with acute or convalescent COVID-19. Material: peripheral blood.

The CDR3 loop is CASSLGAGQGLSGNTIYF. The CDR3 coding sequence is TGCGCCAGCAGCTTGGGAGCGGGACAGGGCCTCTCTGGAAACACCATATATTTT. The J gene is TRBJ1-3, the V gene TRBV5-1; 9 bases map to TRBD1. In germline, CDR1 is SGHRS, CDR2 YFSETQ. J lost 0 bases, V lost 0 bases, and 7 bases had no gene match. The CDR3 covers 18 residues.